Given below is one T cell receptor beta chain in context. The data were taken from a study of blood T cell repertoires in COVID-19. Looking at the study overall: Spain, Italy and the United States supplied samples that represented acute and convalescent COVID-19.

In the original analysis: Using reference gene primer amplification, nucleated cell counts were estimated. The assay was immunoSEQ multiplex PCR, and TCRdb's table has in-frame clones only and misses some. The V and J calls and clone size were taken over from that table, and D and trimming were inferred from the DNA. Of 70,000 to 100,000 clones listed, around 87% are singletons. The TCR comes from a woman of 80 years or more with active or convalescent COVID-19. The specimen sequenced was peripheral blood.

The CDR3 protein is CASSIGTSPLRDTQYF. CDR3 nucleotide sequence: TGTGCCAGTAGTATCGGGACTTCTCCCCTTCGGGATACGCAGTATTTT. This chain links TRBV19 with TRBJ2-3, with D perhaps TRBD2 (6 bases). The CDR3 sequence is 16 residues long. V was clipped by 3 bases and J by 6 bases, with 19 bases between them. Germline-derived CDR1 and CDR2 are LNHDA and SQIVND (reference sequence).